This T cell receptor (beta chain) was captured by sequencing in a study of T cell clonality in common variable immunodeficiency. Study-level points and caveats: In common variable immunodeficiency, TCR beta chains reportedly carried fewer deletions and N-nucleotide insertions. CVID subjects showed higher TCRbeta clonality than healthy controls.

Control and CVID samples contributed equal amounts of genomic DNA. TCRdb's copy holds only in-frame clones and misses some; the assay was immunoSEQ multiplex PCR. The sample has tens of thousands of clones, none seen only once; the top ten hold over 2%. This clone was seen many times. What it recognizes is unknown. The DNA ends 3 residues before the CDR3 does, and the rest of the CDR3 is filled in from the germline J gene. V was clipped by 2 bases and J by 8 bases, with 18 bases between them. CDR1 is GTSNPN and CDR2 is SVGIG in the germline V gene (reference sequence). The CDR3 has 15 amino acids. Sequencing input: peripheral blood mononuclear cells. The chain couples TRBV30 to TRBJ1-4; D might be TRBD1 (6 bases). The sequence derives from a person between 18 and 70 years old in good health. The CDR3 spells CAWSPSIGGNEKLFF. The CDR3 bases that were read are TGTGCCTGGAGTCCTAGTATAGGGGGTAACGAAAAA.